Below are 28 T cell receptor beta chains sequenced from a single sample in a study of shared clonotypes between healthy human individuals. Naive CD8 cells, CD45RO-negative and positively selected for CCR7, excluded terminally differentiated effector memory CD45RA+ cells. Sequenced by immunoSEQ multiplex PCR; TCRdb stores in-frame clones only, minus some. Counted here are some 2 million clones, about 95% occurring once; the ten biggest clones make up roughly 1%. The sample was naive CD8+ T cells sorted from blood. The receptors come from a man younger than 35 in good health.

This chain joins TRBV10-3 and TRBJ2-2; D is perhaps TRBD2 (6 bases). Germline CDR1 ENHRY, CDR2 SYGVKD. Trimming removed 4 bases at V and 9 bases at J, with 6 bases between. The CDR3 has 11 residues. The CDR3 DNA follows: TGTGCCATCAGTGGGGACTGGGAGCTGTTTTTT. The encoded protein is CAISGDWELFF.

This chain joins TRBV9 and TRBJ2-5; 8 bases are shared with TRBD2. V trimming: 3 bases; J trimming: 3 bases; junction bases outside the gene matches: 16. CDR3 size: 18 residues. The germline V gene encodes CDR1 SGDLS and CDR2 YYNGEE. CDR3 protein: CASSGPRESGRLEETQYF. The DNA of the CDR3 is TGTGCCAGCAGCGGACCCCGGGAAAGCGGGAGATTAGAAGAGACCCAGTACTTC.

CDR3 region: CASSHGQGQETQYF. In DNA, the CDR3 is TGTGCCAGCAGCCATGGTCAAGGCCAAGAGACCCAGTACTTC. This chain joins TRBV16 and TRBJ2-5; D not resolved. The CDR3 is made up of 14 amino acids. CDR1 is KGHSY, CDR2 FQNENV, per germline. The V and J ends lost 3 bases and 1 base respectively, with 9 bases between them. The full variable domain, its missing parts supplied by reference TRBV16 and TRBJ2-5, is GEEVAQTPKHLVRGEGQKAKLYCAPIKGHSYVFWYQQVLKNEFKFLISFQNENVFDETGMPKERFSAKCLPNSPCSLEIQATKLEDSAVYFCASSHGQGQETQYFGPGTRLLVL.

The chain recombines TRBV9 with TRBJ2-1; D unresolved. Germline V gives CDR1 SGDLS, CDR2 YYNGEE. Trimming removed 0 bases at V and 8 bases at J, with 15 bases between. The CDR3 has 15 residues. CDR3 amino acids: CASSVESRARYEQFF. For the CDR3, the DNA is TGTGCCAGCAGCGTAGAGAGTAGGGCGAGATATGAGCAGTTCTTC.

The gene calls are TRBV9 and TRBJ2-2; 7 bases map to TRBD2. The CDR3 runs to 16 residues. V was clipped by 1 base and J by 2 bases; unmatched bases: 5. CDR1 is SGDLS and CDR2 is YYNGEE in the germline V gene. The CDR3 DNA sequence: TGTGCCAGCAGCGTACTTTCGGGAGGAAACACCGGGGAGCTGTTTTTT. It specifies CASSVLSGGNTGELFF.

As concerns this clone: The sample carries other DNA sequences with the same CDR3. V gene TRBV11-2 combines with J gene TRBJ2-7; D perhaps matches TRBD1 (5 bases). In germline, CDR1 is SGHAT, CDR2 FQNNGV. V was trimmed by 5 bases and J by 7 bases, leaving 15 bases between them. The CDR3 contains 13 residues. This CDR3 reads CASSPRRGGEQYF. The CDR3 DNA sequence: TGTGCCAGCAGCCCCAGAAGGGGTGGGGAGCAGTACTTC.

V and J are TRBV11-2 and TRBJ1-2; D may be TRBD1 (5 bases). The CDR3 is 15 amino acids. Germline CDR1 is SGHAT and CDR2 is FQNNGV. V dropped 0 bases and J dropped 5 bases, with 13 bases sitting between them. In nucleotides, the CDR3 is TGTGCCAGCAGCTTAGATCTGGGGGGTTCTTATGGCTACACCTTC. Protein sequence: CASSLDLGGSYGYTF. The full variable domain, with the rest looked up from reference TRBV11-2 and TRBJ1-2, is EAGVAQSPRYKIIEKRQSVAFWCNPISGHATLYWYQQILGQGPKLLIQFQNNGVVDDSQLPKDRFSAERLKGVDSTLKIQPAKLEDSAVYLCASSLDLGGSYGYTFGSGTRLTVV.

The rearrangement links TRBV11-2 to TRBJ2-7; D assignment may be TRBD1 or TRBD2 (5 bases each). The CDR3 is 13 amino acids. The germline V gene has CDR1 SGHAT and CDR2 FQNNGV. Trimming took 3 bases from V and 6 from J, leaving 12 bases between them. The CDR3 spells CASSLGPGREQYF. The CDR3 nucleotides read TGTGCCAGCAGCTTGGGACCGGGACGCGAGCAGTACTTC.

Regarding this clone: Other DNA sequences in this sample translate to the same CDR3. V is TRBV6-5 and J is TRBJ2-2; a weak D match, TRBD2 (5 bases). This CDR3 has 15 amino acids. V lost 0 bases to trimming and J lost 0 bases, with 5 bases between them. CDR1 is MNHEY and CDR2 is SVGAGI in the germline V gene. The CDR3 DNA is TGTGCCAGCAGTTACTCGGGAGCGAACACCGGGGAGCTGTTTTTT. Translating gives CASSYSGANTGELFF.

The rearrangement links TRBV27 to TRBJ1-6; D is perhaps TRBD1 (5 bases). V was shortened by 5 bases and J by 10 bases, with 12 bases between the two germline ends. The CDR3 runs 13 residues. Germline V gene data show CDR1 as MNHEY and CDR2 as SMNVEV (reference sequence). The CDR3 bases are TGTGCCAGCAGTCCCCAGGGATCGTCACCCCTCCACTTT. This gives the protein CASSPQGSSPLHF.

This clone was observed a handful of times. The chain employs TRBV7-9 and TRBJ1-5; D might be TRBD1 (6 bases). The CDR3 is 16 amino acids. Germline assignment: CDR1 SEHNR and CDR2 FQNEAQ (reference sequence). V lost 4 bases, J lost 0 bases, and 13 bases lay in between. CDR3 in amino acids: CASSSFGGVSNQPQHF. In DNA form, the CDR3 reads TGTGCCAGCAGCTCATTCGGGGGCGTTAGCAATCAGCCCCAGCATTTT.

V is TRBV9 and J is TRBJ2-1; D is perhaps TRBD2 (5 bases). Trimming cost V 0 bases and J 0 bases, with 10 bases left between them. Germline V lookup: CDR1 SGDLS, CDR2 YYNGEE. The CDR3 totals 16 residues. The CDR3 spells CASSVGVGASYNEQFF. The CDR3 bases are TGTGCCAGCAGCGTAGGGGTGGGAGCCTCCTACAATGAGCAGTTCTTC.

The rearrangement links TRBV7-9 to TRBJ1-1; possibly TRBD1 for D (6 bases). The CDR3 has 16 amino acids. V was shortened by 1 base and J by 0 bases, with 12 bases between the two germline ends. The germline CDR1 and CDR2 sequences are SEHNR and FQNEAQ (reference sequence). CDR3 nucleotide sequence: TGTGCCAGCAGCTTAGGGACAGCCCATATGAACACTGAAGCTTTCTTT. It codes for CASSLGTAHMNTEAFF.

CDR3 nucleotides: TGTGCCAGCAGCGGAGGGTTTGAGGCGCGGGAGACCCAGTACTTC. It codes for CASSGGFEARETQYF. The chain has TRBV9 and TRBJ2-5, with D perhaps TRBD2 (5 bases). The germline CDR1 and CDR2 sequences are SGDLS and YYNGEE. The CDR3 length is 15 residues. V was cut by 3 bases and J by 5 bases, with 17 bases left in between.

V usage is TRBV5-4 and J usage is TRBJ2-3, with D perhaps TRBD2 (7 bases). V gave up 0 bases and J gave up 0 bases, with 11 bases separating them. Per the germline V gene, CDR1 is SGHNT and CDR2 is YYREEE (reference sequence). The CDR3 is 16 amino acids. The CDR3 nucleotides are TGTGCCAGCAGCTTGGATGGGGGGGCGAGCACAGATACGCAGTATTTT. As protein: CASSLDGGASTDTQYF.

This sequence joins TRBV6-1 and TRBJ2-5; the D is unclear. Per the germline V gene, CDR1 is MNHNS and CDR2 is SASEGT. V was cut by 1 base and J by 3 bases, with 9 bases left in between. CDR3 length equals 14 residues. CDR3 bases: TGTGCCAGCAGTGAAGAGTTGGCAGAAGAGACCCAGTACTTC. This gives the protein CASSEELAEETQYF.

This chain connects TRBV19 to TRBJ1-4, with 7 bases fitting TRBD1. J gave up 6 bases and V 3 bases, and 13 bases lay outside the gene matches. Germline V gene data show CDR1 as LNHDA and CDR2 as SQIVND (reference sequence). CDR3 length: 17 amino acids. DNA for the CDR3: TGTGCCAGTAGTATCCCCGGACAGGAAGAGGCGGATGAAAAACTGTTTTTT. Protein product: CASSIPGQEEADEKLFF.

The chain uses TRBV2 and TRBJ2-7; D unclear. Germline V CDR1 and CDR2: SNHLY, FYNNEI. V dropped 7 bases and J dropped 0 bases, with 13 bases sitting between them. The length of the CDR3 is 14 residues. The CDR3 region has the DNA TGTGCCAGCACCCCCCAGTGGCCCTCCTACGAGCAGTACTTC. Translated, it gives CASTPQWPSYEQYF.

The J gene is TRBJ1-5, the V gene TRBV28; maybe TRBD1 (5 bases). V dropped 6 bases and J dropped 4 bases, with 13 bases sitting between them. Germline V gene data show CDR1 as MDHEN and CDR2 as SYDVKM. The CDR3 sequence is 14 residues long. The CDR3 sequence is CASRLGAENQPQHF. CDR3 bases: TGTGCCAGCAGGTTAGGGGCAGAGAATCAGCCCCAGCATTTT.

The J gene is TRBJ2-7, the V gene TRBV2; the D gene is possibly TRBD2 (8 bases). Germline V gene lookup returns CDR1 SNHLY and CDR2 FYNNEI. This CDR3 spans 16 amino acids. Trimming stripped 7 bases from V and 4 bases from J, with 23 bases between. CDR3 amino acids: CASKGAPGLGVYEQYF. In nucleotides, the CDR3 is TGTGCCAGCAAGGGGGCGCCGGGACTAGGAGTTTACGAGCAGTACTTC.

J is TRBJ1-5 and V is TRBV4-1, with D perhaps TRBD1 (5 bases). V lost 5 bases to trimming and J lost 4 bases, with 9 bases between them. The CDR3 is 13 amino acids. CDR1 MGHRA and CDR2 YSYEKL come from the germline V gene. The CDR3 region has the DNA TGCGCCAGCAGCTGGGGACCAAATCAGCCCCAGCATTTT. This sequence encodes CASSWGPNQPQHF.

The chain combines TRBV28 with TRBJ2-7; 9 bases are shared with TRBD2. In germline, CDR1 is MDHEN, CDR2 SYDVKM. The CDR3 runs 16 residues. Germline trimming cut 3 bases from V and 7 bases from J; bases unmatched to any gene: 13. CDR3 sequence: CASSFEAGGPPEEQYF. The CDR3 bases are TGTGCCAGCAGTTTTGAAGCGGGGGGACCGCCGGAGGAGCAGTACTTC. Looking up the rest from reference TRBV28 and TRBJ2-7 gives the full variable domain: DVKVTQSSRYLVKRTGEKVFLECVQDMDHENMFWYRQDPGLGLRLIYFSYDVKMKEKGDIPEGYSVSREKKERFSLILESASTNQTSMYLCASSFEAGGPPEEQYFGPGTRLTVT.

This chain connects TRBV4-1 to TRBJ2-7, with 7 bases aligning to TRBD1. In germline, CDR1 is MGHRA, CDR2 YSYEKL. This CDR3 region has 16 residues. The junction had 7 bases not matched to a gene; V was cut back by 2 bases and J by 0 bases. The CDR3 bases are TGCGCCAGCAGCCAAACGACCGGGACAGACTCCTACGAGCAGTACTTC. Amino acid sequence: CASSQTTGTDSYEQYF.

The chain has TRBV27 and TRBJ2-7; 8 nucleotides agree with TRBD2. J gave up 0 bases and V 10 bases, and 8 bases lay outside the gene matches. Germline values: CDR1 MNHEY, CDR2 SMNVEV (reference sequence). The CDR3 is 14 amino acids. The CDR3 DNA sequence: TGTGCCACCTCCTATAGCGGGACCTCCTACGAGCAGTACTTC. Protein sequence: CATSYSGTSYEQYF.

As concerns this clone: The identical CDR3 is also encoded by other nucleotide sequences in the sample. This chain links TRBV5-4 with TRBJ2-7; D call uncertain. Germline CDR1 reads SGHNT; CDR2 reads YYREEE (reference sequence). This CDR3 contains 14 residues. V was cut by 0 bases and J by 0 bases, with 7 bases left in between. DNA of the CDR3: TGTGCCAGCAGCTTGGGGGGATTCTCCTACGAGCAGTACTTC. Its translation is CASSLGGFSYEQYF.

The V call is TRBV9, the J call TRBJ2-3; 10 nucleotides match TRBD2. CDR1 and CDR2 from the germline V gene are SGDLS and YYNGEE. V was clipped by 3 bases and J by 1 base; unmatched bases: 8. The CDR3 runs 17 residues. CDR3 amino acids: CASSAALAGGRTDTQYF. The CDR3 bases are TGTGCCAGCAGCGCAGCCTTAGCGGGGGGACGCACAGATACGCAGTATTTT.

For this clone: Other DNA sequences in this sample translate to the same CDR3. The chain combines TRBV28 with TRBJ2-5; no clear D gene. Trimming cost V 2 bases and J 1 base, with 8 bases left between them. CDR1 and CDR2 (germline): MDHEN, SYDVKM. CDR3 length: 14 amino acids. The CDR3 here is CASSLGNSQETQYF. CDR3 DNA sequence: TGTGCCAGCAGTTTAGGAAACAGCCAAGAGACCCAGTACTTC.

V and J are TRBV9 and TRBJ2-1, with TRBD2 matching 7 bases. CDR3 size: 16 residues. Germline V gene data show CDR1 as SGDLS and CDR2 as YYNGEE. The trim removed 3 bases at V and 9 bases at J, leaving 15 bases unmatched. The CDR3 here is CASSDQRGFSPGEQFF. For the CDR3, the DNA is TGTGCCAGCAGCGATCAGCGGGGATTCTCCCCCGGTGAGCAGTTCTTC.